Presented here are 9 T cell receptor beta chains from one specimen sequenced in a study of metastatic and nonmetastatic thyroid tumors. MiXCR was used by TCRdb to re-call the PCR reads. This table holds about 92,000 clones, 15% found once. Treatment of any kind had been given to no patient before thyroid surgery. The sequencing sample was made of blood. These receptors all stem from a female donor with papillary thyroid cancer or a benign thyroid nodule (not recorded which). Some clones in this sample may be carry-over from other donors' samples.

About this clone: One end of the junction is discordant with germline, which a read error may explain. This rearrangement joins TRBV20-1 to TRBJ1-6, with TRBD1 matching over 7 bases. CDR3 length: 14 residues. CDR1 and CDR2 (germline): DFQATT, SNEGSKA (reference sequence). CDR3 nucleotide sequence: TGCAGTGCTATGACAGGGTCGTATAATTCACCCCCCCACTTT. Protein product: CSAMTGSYNSPPHF.

This clone was counted many times. The chain joins TRBV28 to TRBJ1-5; D is ambiguous. Germline CDR1 MDHEN, CDR2 SYDVKM. V lost 2 bases and J 8 bases, leaving 13 bases between the germline ends. CDR3 size: 14 residues. The CDR3 spells CASSLDRSPEPQHF. The CDR3 DNA is TGTGCCAGCAGTTTAGACCGGAGTCCCGAGCCCCAGCATTTT.

Comments on this clone: This may be a read error: a much more frequent sequence differs by one nucleotide. The chain employs TRBV29-1 and TRBJ1-1; D remains ambiguous. The V end was cut by 8 bases, the J end by 0 bases, with 19 bases between. CDR3 size: 15 residues. From germline, CDR1 is SQVTM and CDR2 ANQGSEA. CDR3 nucleotide sequence: TGCAGCTTCGCCTTACAACAGTGGATGAACACTGAAGCTTTCTTT. Translated, it gives CSFALQQWMNTEAFF.

The rearrangement links TRBV10-3 to TRBJ1-2, with D unclear. The CDR3 sequence is 14 residues long. Per the germline V gene, CDR1 is ENHRY and CDR2 is SYGVKD. V shed 2 bases and J shed 4 bases, with 11 bases lying between them. The CDR3 bases are TGTGCCATCAGTGAGGACCCAGTGACCTATGGCTACACCTTC. It codes for CAISEDPVTYGYTF.

This clone was seen only a few times. Because it lacks the conserved phenylalanine or tryptophan at the end, this CDR3 is likely a read error. Because the CDR3's place on the DNA is in doubt, the DNA is left out and the CDR3 is given as listed by TCRdb. The chain combines TRBV6-2 or TRBV6-3 with TRBJ2-1; TRBD1, as called in the table, went unchecked against the DNA. Germline CDR1 MNHEY, CDR2 SVGEGT. The CDR3 has 14 residues if both end residues are counted. CDR3 sequence: CASSYSVSGPEQLL.

The chain links TRBV6-1 to TRBJ1-5; a possible D gene is TRBD1 (6 bases). The length of the CDR3 is 15 residues. CDR1 and CDR2 (germline): MNHNS, SASEGT. V gave up 9 bases and J gave up 3 bases, with 18 bases separating them. The CDR3 protein is CASSTGAGINQPQHF. Written as DNA, the CDR3 is TGTGCCAGTTCGACAGGAGCCGGCATCAATCAGCCCCAGCATTTT.

This clone has a count of ten or more. This rearrangement joins TRBV6-2 or TRBV6-3 to TRBJ2-2; 8 bases match TRBD2. The CDR3 runs 15 residues. Germline V gene data show CDR1 as MNHEY and CDR2 as SVGEGT. The junction had 4 bases not matched to a gene; V was cut back by 5 bases and J by 2 bases. CDR3 residues: CASSPSGGNTGELFF. The DNA for the CDR3 is TGTGCCAGCAGTCCCAGCGGGGGCAACACCGGGGAGCTGTTTTTT.

There are many counts of this clone. The chain uses TRBV5-1 and TRBJ2-7; TRBD1 or TRBD2 may be the D gene (6 bases each). Trimming took off 4 bases at V and 0 bases at J, with 11 bases between the two ends. The CDR3 spans 14 residues. The germline CDR1 and CDR2 sequences are SGHRS and YFSETQ. CDR3 nucleotide sequence: TGCGCCAGCAGCGGGAGGACAGACTCCTACGAGCAGTACTTC. Translation gives CASSGRTDSYEQYF.

Only a few counts were recorded for this clone. This could be a read error, since a much larger clone is one nucleotide away. This sequence joins TRBV30 and TRBJ2-6, with D tentatively TRBD2 (6 bases). The CDR3 length is 13 residues. Germline-derived CDR1 and CDR2 are GTSNPN and SVGIG (reference sequence). The CDR3 sequence: CAWGGIGANVLAF. The DNA of the CDR3 is TGTGCCTGGGGGGGGATAGGGGCCAACGTCCTGGCTTTC.